The next 23 T cell receptor beta chains were all read from a single sample in a study of blood T cell repertoires in COVID-19 (dated by TCRdb to the early 2020s). Library creation used the immunoSEQ multiplex PCR assay. Sourced from immuneACCESS, this table was stored by TCRdb with only in-frame sequences that have V and J called. A share of the clones is absent; for the studies checked, an unresolved V gene accounts for under half, and the remainder has no known explanation. A total of around 250,000 clones appear in this sample, 80% to 90% of them only once. Together, the top ten hold 3% to 3.5% of the sample. Sequences were obtained from PBMCs or T cells enriched from blood (not recorded which). Receptors originate from a woman aged 40 to 49 who had been exposed to COVID-19.

V and J are TRBV27 and TRBJ2-7, with D perhaps matching TRBD2 (6 bases). The CDR3 extends over 15 amino acids. Germline assignment: CDR1 MNHEY and CDR2 SMNVEV (reference sequence). The V and J ends lost 6 bases and 3 bases respectively, with 18 bases between them. The CDR3 nucleotides are TGTGCCAGCAGCAAACTTCCGGGAGAGGACTACGAGCAGTACGTC. This encodes CASSKLPGEDYEQYV.

The chain has TRBV5-1 and TRBJ1-5; D possibly corresponds to TRBD1 (6 bases). The germline V and J ends were trimmed by 5 bases and 0 bases, with 12 bases remaining between them. Germline V CDR1 and CDR2: SGHRS, YFSETQ. The CDR3 has 15 amino acids. The chain's CDR3 is CASRDSSNSNQPQHF. CDR3 sequence (DNA): TGCGCCAGCAGGGACAGCTCTAATAGCAATCAGCCCCAGCATTTT.

The DNA for the CDR3 is TGTGCCCCGCAGTTGGCCGGGGAGCTGTTTTTT. This encodes CAPQLAGELFF. The V call is TRBV10-3, the J call TRBJ2-2; D unclear. CDR3 length: 11 residues. Per the germline V gene, CDR1 is ENHRY and CDR2 is SYGVKD. V was trimmed by 11 bases and J by 6 bases, leaving 10 bases between them.

The rearrangement joins TRBV9 to TRBJ1-6; 11 bases map to TRBD1. The germline V gene encodes CDR1 SGDLS and CDR2 YYNGEE. With 3 bases clipped from V and 7 bases from J, the junction kept 12 bases outside the gene matches. The CDR3 spans 18 residues. The CDR3 DNA follows: TGTGCCAGCAGCGCGGACAGGGGGCTAGGAAGTAGGAATTCACCCCTCCACTTT. Encoded protein: CASSADRGLGSRNSPLHF.

The chain joins TRBV28 to TRBJ1-1; D is perhaps TRBD1 (5 bases). The CDR3 spans 14 residues. V dropped 1 base and J dropped 3 bases, with 9 bases sitting between them. Germline assignment: CDR1 MDHEN and CDR2 SYDVKM. CDR3 bases: TGTGCCAGCAGTTTATCTCCGGGGGACACTGAAGCTTTCTTT. Translation: CASSLSPGDTEAFF.

V is TRBV20-1 and J is TRBJ1-1; D is unclear. This CDR3 region has 18 residues. Germline loops: CDR1 DFQATT, CDR2 SNEGSKA (reference sequence). V was shortened by 3 bases and J by 0 bases, with 23 bases between the two germline ends. DNA of the CDR3: TGCAGTGCTAGTAATGGATGGAGGCCAGCGGGAATGAACACTGAAGCTTTCTTT. Translated, it gives CSASNGWRPAGMNTEAFF.

V and J are TRBV9 and TRBJ1-1; D may be TRBD1 (6 bases). Trimming took off 3 bases at V and 4 bases at J, with 13 bases between the two ends. The CDR3 is 14 amino acids. In germline, CDR1 is SGDLS, CDR2 YYNGEE. The CDR3 here is CASSAVRGGTEAFF. The CDR3 nucleotides read TGTGCCAGCAGCGCAGTTAGGGGGGGCACTGAAGCTTTCTTT.

V gene TRBV10-3 combines with J gene TRBJ2-3, with 7 nucleotides matching TRBD2. CDR3 length equals 16 residues. CDR1 is ENHRY and CDR2 is SYGVKD in the germline V gene. V lost 3 bases to trimming and J lost 4 bases; unmatched junction nucleotides: 10. The CDR3 region is CAISERGRETPDTQYF. The CDR3 nucleotides read TGTGCCATCAGTGAAAGAGGGCGGGAGACCCCAGATACGCAGTATTTT.

J is TRBJ1-1 and V is TRBV9, with D possibly matching TRBD1 (5 bases). Between the trimmed V and J ends, which lost 0 bases and 0 bases, there was a span of 9 bases. This CDR3 has 15 residues. Looked up from germline, CDR1 is SGDLS and CDR2 is YYNGEE. CDR3 amino acids: CASSVEDTLNTEAFF. In DNA form, the CDR3 reads TGTGCCAGCAGCGTAGAGGACACATTGAACACTGAAGCTTTCTTT.

This chain connects TRBV7-9 to TRBJ1-6, with 7 nucleotides matching TRBD1. After removal of 5 bases from V and 7 bases from J, the junction contained 5 bases not matched to a gene. CDR3 length: 14 amino acids. Per the germline V gene, CDR1 is SEHNR and CDR2 is FQNEAQ (reference sequence). CDR3 protein: CASSLTGMNSPLHF. The CDR3 DNA reads as TGTGCCAGCAGCCTGACAGGGATGAATTCACCCCTCCACTTT.

V is TRBV27 and J is TRBJ2-7, with a weak D call TRBD1 (6 bases). Per germline, CDR1 MNHEY and CDR2 SMNVEV (reference sequence). Trimming took 9 bases from V and 3 from J, leaving 21 bases between them. This CDR3 contains 15 residues. CDR3 region: CASRPFGTNNYEQYV. In DNA form, the CDR3 reads TGTGCCAGTCGACCCTTCGGGACAAATAACTACGAGCAGTACGTC.

The V gene is TRBV11-2, the J gene TRBJ1-6; D gene uncertain. The CDR3 runs to 17 residues. Germline V gives CDR1 SGHAT, CDR2 FQNNGV. The germline V and J ends were trimmed by 1 base and 0 bases, with 10 bases remaining between them. The CDR3 DNA follows: TGTGCCAGCAGCTTAGTGAGCGTGAGCTCCTATAATTCACCCCTCCACTTT. This encodes CASSLVSVSSYNSPLHF.

The gene calls are TRBV20-1 and TRBJ2-3; 9 bases map to TRBD2. Germline CDR1 is DFQATT and CDR2 is SNEGSKA (reference sequence). Trimming at V came to 3 bases and at J to 4 bases, leaving 8 bases not matched to a gene. The CDR3 length is 15 residues. The CDR3 here is CSASRGRVLADTQYF. The CDR3 nucleotides are TGCAGTGCTAGTCGCGGGAGGGTCCTCGCAGATACGCAGTATTTT.

V is TRBV12-3 or TRBV12-4 and J is TRBJ2-1, with 8 bases aligning to TRBD2. The CDR3 is made up of 11 amino acids. V trimming: 7 bases; J trimming: 14 bases; junction bases outside the gene matches: 7. For the CDR3, the DNA is TGTGCCAGCACGTCCGGGGGGGGCGAGTTCTTC. As protein: CASTSGGGEFF.

J is TRBJ2-2 and V is TRBV2; 14 bases line up with TRBD2. The V gene's germline CDR1 is SNHLY and CDR2 FYNNEI. This CDR3 is built from 17 residues. With V trimmed by 6 bases and J by 3 bases, 6 bases remained unmatched. CDR3 nucleotide sequence: TGTGCCAGCAGACTCGGACTAGCGGGGGGACACACCGGGGAGCTGTTTTTT. As protein: CASRLGLAGGHTGELFF.

The chain uses TRBV28 and TRBJ1-1; TRBD1 agrees at 8 bases. The CDR3 sequence is 14 residues long. The V and J ends lost 5 bases and 1 base, in that order; junction bases with no gene match: 3. Germline assignment: CDR1 MDHEN and CDR2 SYDVKM. The CDR3 sequence: CASSEGTGNTEAFF. The CDR3 region has the DNA TGTGCCAGCAGTGAAGGGACAGGGAACACTGAAGCTTTCTTT. The complete variable domain, with remaining parts taken from reference TRBV28 and TRBJ1-1, reads DVKVTQSSRYLVKRTGEKVFLECVQDMDHENMFWYRQDPGLGLRLIYFSYDVKMKEKGDIPEGYSVSREKKERFSLILESASTNQTSMYLCASSEGTGNTEAFFGQGTRLTVV.

The chain employs TRBV15 and TRBJ2-4; D uncertain. Looked up from germline, CDR1 is LNHNV and CDR2 is YYDKDF (reference sequence). This CDR3 is built from 14 residues. Trimming took 8 bases from V and 0 from J, leaving 11 bases between them. CDR3 amino acids: CATSPSLAKNIQYF. The CDR3 DNA sequence: TGTGCCACCTCCCCAAGCCTAGCCAAAAACATTCAGTACTTC.

This chain joins TRBV19 and TRBJ2-2, with a weak D call TRBD2 (5 bases). The germline V gene has CDR1 LNHDA and CDR2 SQIVND (reference sequence). Trimming took off 4 bases at V and 4 bases at J, with 16 bases between the two ends. The CDR3 runs to 16 residues. In nucleotides, the CDR3 is TGTGCCAGTAGTAAAGGACTCCTGAGTGGCACCGGGGAGCTGTTTTTT. This encodes CASSKGLLSGTGELFF.

This clone was seen once. The V call is TRBV5-4, the J call TRBJ1-1; 12 positions agree with TRBD1. The CDR3 covers 15 residues. Germline CDR1 is SGHNT and CDR2 is YYREEE (reference sequence). The junction had 8 bases not matched to a gene; V was cut back by 0 bases and J by 11 bases. CDR3 sequence reads: CASSLEGQGARRAFF. The CDR3 coding sequence is TGTGCCAGCAGCTTGGAGGGACAGGGGGCGCGTAGGGCTTTCTTT. The full variable domain, rest sourced from reference TRBV5-4 and TRBJ1-1, is ETGVTQSPTHLIKTRGQQVTLRCSSQSGHNTVSWYQQALGQGPQFIFQYYREEENGRGNFPPRFSGLQFPNYSSELNVNALELDDSALYLCASSLEGQGARRAFFGQGTRLTVV.

The V call is TRBV30, the J call TRBJ1-2; perhaps TRBD1 as D (5 bases). Germline V CDR1 and CDR2: GTSNPN, SVGIG (reference sequence). The CDR3 spans 13 residues. V gave up 6 bases and J gave up 7 bases, with 18 bases separating them. The CDR3 DNA is TGTGCCTGTCGGGGGGGAGGGCGGGGTGGCTACACCTTC. It specifies CACRGGGRGGYTF.

The V gene is TRBV11-2, the J gene TRBJ2-7; D is ambiguous. Trimming removed 6 bases from V and 3 bases from J, with 3 bases in between. Germline CDR1 and CDR2: SGHAT and FQNNGV. There are 10 residues in the CDR3. In nucleotides, the CDR3 is TGTGCCAGCAGTCACTACGAGCAGTACTTC. It encodes CASSHYEQYF.

The chain is built from TRBV6-5 and TRBJ1-3; TRBD1 matches at 7 bases. The CDR3 sequence is 16 residues long. The V gene end was trimmed by 0 bases and the J gene end by 1 base; junction bases not matched to a gene: 3. CDR1 and CDR2 (germline): MNHEY, SVGAGI. The CDR3 reads CASSYSGTASGNTIYF. The CDR3 DNA sequence: TGTGCCAGCAGTTACTCCGGGACAGCTTCTGGAAACACCATATATTTT.

For this clone: Given the absence of the conserved phenylalanine or tryptophan at the CDR3 end, a read error is likely. The DNA is omitted, as the CDR3 cannot be located on it reliably, and the CDR3 follows TCRdb's listing. The chain couples TRBV2 to TRBJ1-1. The CDR3 extends over 11 residues, inclusive of both ends. Germline lookup yields CDR1 SNHLY and CDR2 FYNNEI. The chain's CDR3 is CASSEAILTEI.